This T cell receptor (beta chain) emerged from a study of T cell responses to AZD1222 COVID-19 vaccine. Some clones are missing from TCRdb's copy, which holds only in-frame ones; the method was immunoSEQ multiplex PCR. The sample yields some 150,000 clones, roughly 87% seen once. The sequences come from peripheral blood, collected 28 days after the second dose of the MenACWY control vaccine. The TCR sequence derives from an adult who received the MenACWY meningococcal vaccine as a control.

The CDR3, as DNA: TGCGCCAGCAGCTTGTATACCGCCGGGAGCAATGAGCAGTTCTTC. This sequence encodes CASSLYTAGSNEQFF. J is TRBJ2-1 and V is TRBV5-1; D is possibly TRBD2 (6 bases). Germline assignment: CDR1 SGHRS and CDR2 YFSETQ. The V end was cut by 1 base, the J end by 6 bases, with 14 bases between. The CDR3 has 15 residues.